Below, one T cell receptor beta chain is given with its context. No antigen is known for it. BIOMED2 TRB-A/B primer pools were used in multiplex TRB PCR. TCRdb re-called the multiplex PCR reads through MiXCR, storing one row per CDR3 protein. Of thousands of distinct CDR3 sequences listed, roughly 26% are singletons. TRB was amplified from about 250-500 ng of blood genomic DNA. These data belong to a study of T and B cells in COVID-19 patients. Whole-study context: Of approximately 21 active-infection patients, roughly eleven were critically ill with mechanical ventilation or extracorporeal membrane oxygenation.

Whole-study results and caveats: Patients with COVID-19 reportedly showed strongly skewed T cell receptor beta variable and joining gene usage. There were over 2,000 TCR clusters exclusive to the recovered cohort, a few dozen with low generation probability.

Trimming at V came to 1 base and at J to 3 bases, leaving 6 bases not matched to a gene. The germline V gene has CDR1 KGHDR and CDR2 SFDVKD. The CDR3 loop spans 16 amino acids. This chain connects TRBV24-1 to TRBJ2-3; TRBD2 matches 7 bases. The receptor comes from a human donor with active COVID-19. Sequencing used blood. CDR3 DNA: TGTGCCACCAGTGATTTAAAGGGCGGGAGAACAGATACGCAGTATTTT. It specifies CATSDLKGGRTDTQYF.